This TCR beta chain is from a study of blood T cells in healthy people across ages. This clonotype appeared a few times. With 6 bases removed from V and 6 bases from J, the gap between germline ends came to 12 bases. CDR3 length equals 13 residues. CDR1 and CDR2 from the germline V gene are KGHSH and LQKENI. Sample-barcoded 5' priming and a J-beta primer mix drove a second PCR of about 7 to 11 cycles. TCRdb redid the calling of the 5' RACE reads with MiXCR, one entry per CDR3 protein. This sample yields 500,000 to 550,000 distinct CDR3 sequences, of which around 24% are seen a single time; approximately 8.7% belongs to the top ten. Another study also made use of these data, one on T cells of mothers and their children.

The receptor was derived from a boy younger than 18 in good health. The rearrangement joins TRBV18 to TRBJ1-5, with D tentatively TRBD1 (5 bases). The sample consisted of blood. In nucleotides, the CDR3 is TGTGCCAGCTCGACAATCCAGGGTCAGCCCCAGCATTTT. Translation: CASSTIQGQPQHF.